Below, 18 T cell receptor beta chains from the same sample are listed, as sequenced in a study of blood T cell repertoires in COVID-19. Repertoires were generated with immunoSEQ multiplex PCR, while TCRdb's copy carries only in-frame clones and drops some. This sample has around 140,000 clones, with approximately 84% found just once. Sequenced material: peripheral blood. The receptors come from a human donor in a cohort sampled during active COVID-19.

The table lists this clone with a few counts. The chain is built from TRBV7-9 and TRBJ2-1, with 7 bases matching TRBD2. V dropped 2 bases and J dropped 8; count of bases not matched to a gene: 6. The germline CDR1 and CDR2 sequences are SEHNR and FQNEAQ (reference sequence). There are 14 residues in the CDR3. The CDR3 DNA reads TGTGCCAGCAGCTTAATTGGAGGGAGGGATGAGCAGTTCTTC. It specifies CASSLIGGRDEQFF.

The chain is built from TRBV2 and TRBJ1-6; possibly TRBD1 for D (5 bases). The ends were cut back, 8 bases at V and 8 bases at J, with 19 bases in the middle. Looked up from germline, CDR1 is SNHLY and CDR2 is FYNNEI. This CDR3 contains 15 residues. The CDR3 DNA follows: TGTGCCAGCCGACGGGGGTCCCTTGGGGATTCACCCCTCCACTTT. Amino acids: CASRRGSLGDSPLHF.

The rearrangement uses TRBV7-9 and TRBJ1-1; the D gene is possibly TRBD1 (6 bases). The CDR3 consists of 14 residues. The V and J ends lost 4 bases and 4 bases respectively, with 13 bases between them. Looked up from germline, CDR1 is SEHNR and CDR2 is FQNEAQ (reference sequence). CDR3 loop: CASSSLQGRTEAFF. CDR3 DNA: TGTGCCAGCAGCTCACTACAGGGACGCACTGAAGCTTTCTTT. The full variable domain, in which reference TRBV7-9 and TRBJ1-1 provide the parts outside the CDR3, is DTGVSQNPRHKITKRGQNVTFRCDPISEHNRLYWYRQTLGQGPEFLTYFQNEAQLEKSRLLSDRFSAERPKGSFSTLEIQRTEQGDSAMYLCASSSLQGRTEAFFGQGTRLTVV.

This chain joins TRBV4-2 and TRBJ2-1; 7 bases are shared with TRBD2. The CDR3 runs 16 residues. Losses at the gene ends were 2 bases for V and 0 bases for J; bases not matched to a gene: 4. The germline V gene has CDR1 LGHNA and CDR2 YNFKEQ. The CDR3 DNA follows: TGTGCCAGCAGCCAACCTAGCGGCAGCTCCTACAATGAGCAGTTCTTC. It encodes CASSQPSGSSYNEQFF.

V usage is TRBV5-1 and J usage is TRBJ2-5; 9 positions agree with TRBD1. CDR1 is SGHRS and CDR2 is YFSETQ in the germline V gene. CDR3 length equals 15 residues. Germline trimming cut 7 bases from V and 3 bases from J; bases unmatched to any gene: 10. CDR3 amino acids: CASSRTGGSEETQYF. The CDR3 DNA reads TGCGCCAGCTCTCGTACAGGGGGCTCCGAAGAGACCCAGTACTTC.

This sequence joins TRBV23-1 and TRBJ2-3; weak D call: TRBD1 (5 bases). TRBV23-1 is filed as an ORF, its function uncertain. The CDR3 length is 17 residues. V was shortened by 0 bases and J by 2 bases, with 15 bases between the two germline ends. The CDR3: CASSQSEDKKYTDTQYF. The CDR3 DNA follows: TGCGCCAGCAGTCAATCAGAGGACAAGAAGTACACAGATACGCAGTATTTT.

V usage is TRBV27 and J usage is TRBJ1-1, with TRBD1 matching over 8 bases. The length of the CDR3 is 15 residues. Germline CDR1 reads MNHEY; CDR2 reads SMNVEV (reference sequence). V lost 4 bases and J lost 1; bases outside the gene matches: 5. The DNA of the CDR3 is TGTGCCAGCAGTTCGCCCGGGACAGGGAACACTGAAGCTTTCTTT. It yields the protein CASSSPGTGNTEAFF.

The chain carries TRBV2 and TRBJ2-5; D perhaps matches TRBD1 (5 bases). CDR3 length: 14 residues. Trimming stripped 1 base from V and 4 bases from J, with 10 bases between. The germline CDR1 and CDR2 sequences are SNHLY and FYNNEI. The CDR3 DNA reads as TGTGCCAGCAGTGAAGGGCAGGGTTCAGAGACCCAGTACTTC. Protein sequence: CASSEGQGSETQYF. Complete variable domain (other parts from reference TRBV2 and TRBJ2-5): EPEVTQTPSHQVTQMGQEVILRCVPISNHLYFYWYRQILGQKVEFLVSFYNNEISEKSEIFDDQFSVERPDGSNFTLKIRSTKLEDSAMYFCASSEGQGSETQYFGPGTRLLVL.

This clone is a singleton in its sample. V is TRBV5-5 and J is TRBJ1-1; 11 positions agree with TRBD1. Germline V gene data show CDR1 as SGHKS and CDR2 as YYEKEE (reference sequence). CDR3 length: 14 residues. V trimming: 4 bases; J trimming: 6 bases; junction bases outside the gene matches: 5. The CDR3, as DNA: TGTGCCAGCAGCCAAACGGGACAGGGGGCTGAAGCTTTCTTT. Its translation is CASSQTGQGAEAFF.

This clone has a count of ten or more. This chain's CDR3 is CSVSPGLVGNTIYF. The CDR3 nucleotides are TGCAGCGTTTCGCCAGGGCTAGTAGGAAACACCATATATTTT. This chain joins TRBV29-1 and TRBJ1-3; maybe TRBD1 (5 bases). The CDR3 is 14 amino acids. V shed 5 bases and J shed 4 bases, with 15 bases lying between them. The V gene's germline CDR1 is SQVTM and CDR2 ANQGSEA. Looking up the rest from reference TRBV29-1 and TRBJ1-3 gives the full variable domain: SAVISQKPSRDICQRGTSLTIQCQVDSQVTMMFWYRQQPGQSLTLIATANQGSEATYESGFVIDKFPISRPNLTFSTLTVSNMSPEDSSIYLCSVSPGLVGNTIYFGEGSWLTVV.

V usage is TRBV6-1 and J usage is TRBJ1-6; D is undetermined. From germline, CDR1 is MNHNS and CDR2 SASEGT. V was shortened by 3 bases and J by 9 bases, with 3 bases between the two germline ends. The CDR3 loop spans 11 amino acids. The CDR3 DNA is TGTGCCAGCAGTGATCGTTCACCCCTCCACTTT. It specifies CASSDRSPLHF.

The genes are TRBV29-1 and TRBJ1-1; D perhaps matches TRBD1 (6 bases). CDR1 is SQVTM, CDR2 ANQGSEA, per germline. There are 14 residues in the CDR3. Trimming cost V 5 bases and J 0 bases, with 13 bases left between them. In nucleotides, the CDR3 is TGCAGCGTTCTAACAGGGAGAATGAACACTGAAGCTTTCTTT. Translated: CSVLTGRMNTEAFF.

This chain links TRBV9 with TRBJ2-5, with D unclear. In germline, CDR1 is SGDLS, CDR2 YYNGEE. Trimming cost V 0 bases and J 5 bases, with 8 bases left between them. The CDR3 is made up of 13 amino acids. CDR3 protein: CASSVGGTETQYF. For the CDR3, the DNA is TGTGCCAGCAGCGTAGGAGGAACTGAGACCCAGTACTTC.

This clone was counted a few times. J is TRBJ2-3 and V is TRBV6-5; 7 bases fit TRBD1. Germline assignment: CDR1 MNHEY and CDR2 SVGAGI. The ends lost 4 bases at V and 3 bases at J; junction bases unmatched: 10. CDR3 size: 16 residues. CDR3 sequence (DNA): TGTGCCAGCAGTTTAACCGGGACAGACGGTACAGATACGCAGTATTTT. Its translation is CASSLTGTDGTDTQYF.

V gene TRBV7-2 combines with J gene TRBJ2-3, with 9 bases lining up with TRBD2. This CDR3 contains 16 residues. The V segment lost 3 bases and the J segment 1 base; nucleotides outside the gene matches: 5. Germline values: CDR1 SGHTA, CDR2 FQGNSA. For the CDR3, the DNA is TGTGCCAGCAGCTTTCTGAGCGGGGGGCGCACAGATACGCAGTATTTT. It is translated as CASSFLSGGRTDTQYF.

The V gene is TRBV11-3, the J gene TRBJ2-7; 15 bases are a match to TRBD2. Germline V CDR1 and CDR2: SGHNT, YENEEA. This CDR3 has 17 residues. J gave up 2 bases and V 5 bases, and 7 bases lay outside the gene matches. The CDR3 here is CASSPGLAGGSTYEQYF. As DNA, the CDR3 is TGTGCCAGCAGCCCGGGACTAGCGGGGGGTTCGACCTACGAGCAGTACTTC.

This chain links TRBV7-3 with TRBJ1-2; D is ambiguous. V was pared by 3 bases and J by 3 bases, with 8 bases between. The germline V gene has CDR1 SGHTA and CDR2 FQGTGA. The CDR3 covers 13 residues. The CDR3 is CASSFDNYYGYTF. The DNA of the CDR3 is TGTGCCAGCAGCTTCGACAACTACTATGGCTACACCTTC.

V gene TRBV30 combines with J gene TRBJ1-1; D ambiguous. The germline V gene encodes CDR1 GTSNPN and CDR2 SVGIG (reference sequence). V was clipped by 0 bases and J by 6 bases, with 20 bases between them. This CDR3 spans 16 amino acids. The CDR3, as DNA: TGTGCCTGGAGTGTACGTCCCCGCAGTCAGTCCCCTGAAGCTTTCTTT. The encoded protein is CAWSVRPRSQSPEAFF.